This T cell receptor beta chain was captured in a study of metastatic and nonmetastatic thyroid tumors. Study information: The comparison covered peripheral blood and tumor or nodule tissue in malignant and benign thyroid patients.

This clone is classed as medium-sized. Nobody among the patients had been given any treatment before thyroid surgery. Germline lookup yields CDR1 KGHDR and CDR2 SFDVKD. The V and J ends lost 3 bases and 11 bases respectively, with 10 bases between them. This CDR3 spans 11 amino acids. TCRdb re-called the PCR reads with MiXCR. The sample has about 16,000 clones, approximately 20% seen once; the top ten hold less than 9%. This receptor was taken from a female donor with papillary thyroid cancer or a benign thyroid nodule (not recorded which). Some clones in this sample may be carry-over from other donors' samples. The sequenced sample was adjacent normal tissue. This chain joins TRBV24-1 and TRBJ2-7; D is possibly TRBD1 (6 bases). This chain's CDR3 is CATSDIQGKYF. The CDR3 nucleotides read TGTGCCACCAGTGATATACAGGGAAAGTACTTC.